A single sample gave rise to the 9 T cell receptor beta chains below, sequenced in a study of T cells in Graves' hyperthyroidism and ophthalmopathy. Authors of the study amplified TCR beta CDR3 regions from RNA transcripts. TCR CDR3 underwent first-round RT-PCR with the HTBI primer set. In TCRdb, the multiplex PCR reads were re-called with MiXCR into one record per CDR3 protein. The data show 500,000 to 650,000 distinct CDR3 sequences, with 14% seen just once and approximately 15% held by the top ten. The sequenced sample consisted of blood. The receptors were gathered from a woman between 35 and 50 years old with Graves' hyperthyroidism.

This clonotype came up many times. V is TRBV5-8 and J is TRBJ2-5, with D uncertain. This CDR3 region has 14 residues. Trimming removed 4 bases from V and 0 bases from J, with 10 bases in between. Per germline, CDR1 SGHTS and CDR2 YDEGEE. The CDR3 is CASSPQSYQETQYF. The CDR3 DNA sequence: TGTGCCAGCAGCCCACAGAGTTACCAAGAGACCCAGTACTTC.

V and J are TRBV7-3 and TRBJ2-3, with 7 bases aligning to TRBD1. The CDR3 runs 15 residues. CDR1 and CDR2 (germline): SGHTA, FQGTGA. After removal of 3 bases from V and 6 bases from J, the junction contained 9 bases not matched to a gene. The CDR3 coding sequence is TGTGCCAGCAGCTTCCCAGACAGGGAATGGGATACGCAGTATTTT. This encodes CASSFPDREWDTQYF.

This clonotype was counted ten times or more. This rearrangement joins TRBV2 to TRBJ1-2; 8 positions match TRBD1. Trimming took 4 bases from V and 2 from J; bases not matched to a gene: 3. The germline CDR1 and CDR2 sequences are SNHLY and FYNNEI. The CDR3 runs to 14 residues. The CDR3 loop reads CASSGTGINYGYTF. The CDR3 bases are TGTGCCAGCAGTGGGACAGGGATCAACTATGGCTACACCTTC.

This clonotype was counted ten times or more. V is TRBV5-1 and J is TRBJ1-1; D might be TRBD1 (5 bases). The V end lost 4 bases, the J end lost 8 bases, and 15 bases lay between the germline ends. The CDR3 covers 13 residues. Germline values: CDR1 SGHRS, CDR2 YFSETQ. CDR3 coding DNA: TGCGCCAGCAGCCTCGGACAATCGGCAGAAGCTTTCTTT. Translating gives CASSLGQSAEAFF. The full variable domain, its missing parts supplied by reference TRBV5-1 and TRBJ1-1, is KAGVTQTPRYLIKTRGQQVTLSCSPISGHRSVSWYQQTPGQGLQFLFEYFSETQRNKGNFPGRFSGRQFSNSRSEMNVSTLELGDSALYLCASSLGQSAEAFFGQGTRLTVV.

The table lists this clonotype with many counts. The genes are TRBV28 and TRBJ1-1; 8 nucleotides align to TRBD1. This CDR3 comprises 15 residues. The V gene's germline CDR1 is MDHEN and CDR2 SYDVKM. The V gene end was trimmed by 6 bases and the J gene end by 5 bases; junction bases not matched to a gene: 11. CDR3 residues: CASSRRTGSGTEAFF. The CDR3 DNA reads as TGTGCCAGCAGCCGAAGGACAGGGTCGGGGACTGAAGCTTTCTTT. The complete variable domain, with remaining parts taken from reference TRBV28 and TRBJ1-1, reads DVKVTQSSRYLVKRTGEKVFLECVQDMDHENMFWYRQDPGLGLRLIYFSYDVKMKEKGDIPEGYSVSREKKERFSLILESASTNQTSMYLCASSRRTGSGTEAFFGQGTRLTVV.

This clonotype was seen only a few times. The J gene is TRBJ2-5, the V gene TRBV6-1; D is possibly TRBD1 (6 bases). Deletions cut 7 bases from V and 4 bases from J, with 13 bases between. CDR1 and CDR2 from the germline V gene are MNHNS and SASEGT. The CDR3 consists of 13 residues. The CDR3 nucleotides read TGTGCCAGCAATATTCAGGGGACAGAGACCCAGTACTTC. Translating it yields CASNIQGTETQYF.

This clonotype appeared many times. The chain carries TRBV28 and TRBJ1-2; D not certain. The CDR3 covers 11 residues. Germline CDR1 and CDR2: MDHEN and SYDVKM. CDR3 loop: CAVQPNYGYTF. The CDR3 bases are TGTGCGGTACAGCCTAACTATGGCTACACCTTC.

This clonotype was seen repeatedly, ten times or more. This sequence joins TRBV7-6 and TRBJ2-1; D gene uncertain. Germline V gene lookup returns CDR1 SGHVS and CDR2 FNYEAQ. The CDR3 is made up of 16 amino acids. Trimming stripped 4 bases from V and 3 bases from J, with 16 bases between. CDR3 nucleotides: TGTGCCAGCAGCTCCGTCGGCTCCAAACTCTACAATGAGCAGTTCTTC. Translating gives CASSSVGSKLYNEQFF.

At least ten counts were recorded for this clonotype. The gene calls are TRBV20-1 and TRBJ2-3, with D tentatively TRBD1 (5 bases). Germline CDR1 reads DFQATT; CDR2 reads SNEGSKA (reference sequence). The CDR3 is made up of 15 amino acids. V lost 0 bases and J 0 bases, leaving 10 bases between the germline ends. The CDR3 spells CSARDPGPSTDTQYF. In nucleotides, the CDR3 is TGCAGTGCTAGAGATCCAGGGCCTAGCACAGATACGCAGTATTTT.